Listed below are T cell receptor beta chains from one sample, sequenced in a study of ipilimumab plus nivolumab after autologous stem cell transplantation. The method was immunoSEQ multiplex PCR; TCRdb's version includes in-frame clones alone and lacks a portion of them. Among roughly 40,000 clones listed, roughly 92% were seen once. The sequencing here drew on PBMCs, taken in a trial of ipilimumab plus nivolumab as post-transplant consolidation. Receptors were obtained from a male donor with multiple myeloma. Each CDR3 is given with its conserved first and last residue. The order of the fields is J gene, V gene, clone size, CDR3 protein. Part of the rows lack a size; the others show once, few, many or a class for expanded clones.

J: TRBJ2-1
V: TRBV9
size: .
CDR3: CASSPDPLRRSRNEQFF

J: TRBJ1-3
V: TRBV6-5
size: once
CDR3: CASSPEAISGNTIYF

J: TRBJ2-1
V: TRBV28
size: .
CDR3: CASSPVLTGESYNEQFF

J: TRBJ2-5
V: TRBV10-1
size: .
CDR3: CASSVNRGKGRQETQYF

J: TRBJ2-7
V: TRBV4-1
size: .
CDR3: CASSPKTGVDYEQYF

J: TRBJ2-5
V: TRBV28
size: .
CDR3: CASSLVGEETQYF

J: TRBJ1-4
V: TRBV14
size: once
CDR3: CASSHEAYFLKTNEKLFF

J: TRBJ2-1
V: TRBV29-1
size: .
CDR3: CSVEGLEYNEQFF

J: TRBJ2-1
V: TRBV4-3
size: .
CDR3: CASSLGLAGIYNEQFF

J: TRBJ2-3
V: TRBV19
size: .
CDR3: CASSRTSGRTRGTDTQYF

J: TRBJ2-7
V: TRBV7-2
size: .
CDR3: CASSLGGGRSYEQYF

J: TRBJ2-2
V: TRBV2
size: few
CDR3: CASSGPNTGELFF

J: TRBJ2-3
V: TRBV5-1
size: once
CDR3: CASSDGGITDTQYF

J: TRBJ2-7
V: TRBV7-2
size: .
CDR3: CASSSTGGQGSYEQYF

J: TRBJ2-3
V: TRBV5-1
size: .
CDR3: CASMLNSGRTISDTQYF

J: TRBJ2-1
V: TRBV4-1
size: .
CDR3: CASSQVGTSHEQFF

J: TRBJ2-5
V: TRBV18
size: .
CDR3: CASSPLQETQYF

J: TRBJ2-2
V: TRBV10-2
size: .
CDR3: CASSVVRGELFF

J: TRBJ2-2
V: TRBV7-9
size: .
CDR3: CASSLLGNANTGELFF

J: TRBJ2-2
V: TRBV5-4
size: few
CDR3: CASSARPGQNTGELFF

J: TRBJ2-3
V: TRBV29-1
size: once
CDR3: CSVGRTPLSTDTQYF

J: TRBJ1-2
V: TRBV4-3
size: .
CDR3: CASRPGRDYGYTF

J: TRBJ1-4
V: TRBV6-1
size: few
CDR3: CASRTGFTNEKLFF

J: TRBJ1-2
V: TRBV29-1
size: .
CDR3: CSVGGAYGYTF

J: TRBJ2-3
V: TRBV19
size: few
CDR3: CASSLGQGSTDTQYF

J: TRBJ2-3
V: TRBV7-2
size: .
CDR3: CASSLVGGGYRTDTQYF

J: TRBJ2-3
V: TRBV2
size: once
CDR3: CASSEAGAAGWTDTQYF

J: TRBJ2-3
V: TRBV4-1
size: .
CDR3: CASTDPGLRQYF

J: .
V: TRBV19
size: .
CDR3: CASKDPGPYEQYF

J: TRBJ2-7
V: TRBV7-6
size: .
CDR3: CASSLGTGSTYEQYF

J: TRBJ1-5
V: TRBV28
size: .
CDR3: CASRRGGQPQHF

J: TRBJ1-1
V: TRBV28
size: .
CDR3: CASSWGNTEAFF

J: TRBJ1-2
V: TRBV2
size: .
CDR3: CASSPGTSYGYTF

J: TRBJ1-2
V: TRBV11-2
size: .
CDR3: CASSFAQGTGYTF

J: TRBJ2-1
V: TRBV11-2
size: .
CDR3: CASSAPSGIEQFF

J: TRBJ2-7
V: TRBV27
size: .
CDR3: CASSAYRGSYEQYF

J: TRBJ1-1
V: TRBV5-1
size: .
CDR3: CASSHTGSQYLNTEAFF

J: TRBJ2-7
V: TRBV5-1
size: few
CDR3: CASSPRASGSSYEQYF

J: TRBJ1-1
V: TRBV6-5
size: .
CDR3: CASSYSVNRVATEAFF

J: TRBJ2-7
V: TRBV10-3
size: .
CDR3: CAISESEGYPSYEQYF

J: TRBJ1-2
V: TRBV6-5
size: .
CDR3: CASSSRQAPYGYTF

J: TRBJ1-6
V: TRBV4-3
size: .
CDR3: CASSQRYRGASSYNSPLHF

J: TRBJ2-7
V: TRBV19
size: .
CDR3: CASSGGLAGTYEQYF

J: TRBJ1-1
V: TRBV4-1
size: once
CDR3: CASSLRTEMNTEAFF

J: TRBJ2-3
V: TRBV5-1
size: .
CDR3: CASSWNGRPDTDTQYF

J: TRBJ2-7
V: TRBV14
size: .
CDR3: CASSANALLGEQYF

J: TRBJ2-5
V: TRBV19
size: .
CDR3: CASSGGSETQYF

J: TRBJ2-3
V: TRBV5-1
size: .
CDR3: CASSPGLAGVADTQYF

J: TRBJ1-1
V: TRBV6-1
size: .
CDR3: CAILGRGLPVTEAFF

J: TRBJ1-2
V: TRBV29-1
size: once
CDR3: CSVELWGQGSYGYTF

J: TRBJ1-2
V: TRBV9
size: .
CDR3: CASSAGGGYTF

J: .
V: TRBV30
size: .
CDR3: CAPDAEGGLSYEQYF

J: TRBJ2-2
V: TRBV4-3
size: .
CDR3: CASSQDWPAGTGELFF

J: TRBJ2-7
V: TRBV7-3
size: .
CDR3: CASSPRQGPYEQYF

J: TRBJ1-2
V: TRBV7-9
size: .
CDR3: CASTSTNYGYTF

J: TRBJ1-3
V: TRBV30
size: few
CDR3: CACFSGNTIYF